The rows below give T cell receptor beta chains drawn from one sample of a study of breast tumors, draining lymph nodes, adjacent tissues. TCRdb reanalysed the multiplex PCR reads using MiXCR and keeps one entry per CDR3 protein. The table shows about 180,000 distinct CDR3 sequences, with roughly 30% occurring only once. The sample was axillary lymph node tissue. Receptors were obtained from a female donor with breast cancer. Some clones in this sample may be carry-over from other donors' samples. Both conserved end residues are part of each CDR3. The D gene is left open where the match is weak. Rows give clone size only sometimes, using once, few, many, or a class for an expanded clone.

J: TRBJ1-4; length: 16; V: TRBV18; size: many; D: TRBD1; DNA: TGTGCCAGCTCACCACCGGAAAGGACAGGGAATGAAAAACTGTTTTTT; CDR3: CASSPPERTGNEKLFF
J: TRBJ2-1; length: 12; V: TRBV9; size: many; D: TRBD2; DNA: TGTGCCAGCAGCGCAGAAGCGGGGGCATGTTTCTTC; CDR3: CASSAEAGACFF
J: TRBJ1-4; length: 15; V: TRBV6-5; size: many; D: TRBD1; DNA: TGTGCCAGCAGTTACGGGACAGGAGAAGGAGAAAAACTGTTTTTT; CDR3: CASSYGTGEGEKLFF
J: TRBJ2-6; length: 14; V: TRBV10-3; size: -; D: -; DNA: TGTGCCATCAGTGAGGAGGCTGGGGCCAACGTCCTGACTTTC; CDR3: CAISEEAGANVLTF
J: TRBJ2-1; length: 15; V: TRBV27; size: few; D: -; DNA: TGTGCCAGCACCGCAATGGGGCTAAACCACAATGAGCAGTTCTTC; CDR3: CASTAMGLNHNEQFF
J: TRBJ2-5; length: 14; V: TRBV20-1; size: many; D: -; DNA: TGCAGTGCTAGATCCGGGACGGGTCAAGAGACCCAGTACTTC; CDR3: CSARSGTGQETQYF
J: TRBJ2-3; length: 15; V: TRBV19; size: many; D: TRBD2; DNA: TGTGCCAGTAGGAGCGGGGGGGCTAGCACAGATACGCAGTATTTT; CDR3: CASRSGGASTDTQYF
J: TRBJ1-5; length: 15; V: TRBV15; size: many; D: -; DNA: TGTGCCACCAGCAGAGATCGGACCCGCGATCAGCCCCAGCATTTT; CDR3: CATSRDRTRDQPQHF
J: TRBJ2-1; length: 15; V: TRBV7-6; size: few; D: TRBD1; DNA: TGTGCCAGCAGCTTAGTAGGGACAGGCTACAATGAGCAGCTCTTC; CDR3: CASSLVGTGYNEQLF
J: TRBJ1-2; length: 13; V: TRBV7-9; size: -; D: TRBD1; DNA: TGTGCCAGCAGCTTAGACAGGGGCCACGGCTACACCTTC; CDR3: CASSLDRGHGYTF
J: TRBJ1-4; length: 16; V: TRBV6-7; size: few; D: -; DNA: TGTGCCAGCAGTCACCCCCCGGGACAAAGAAATGAAAAACTGTTTTTT; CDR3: CASSHPPGQRNEKLFF
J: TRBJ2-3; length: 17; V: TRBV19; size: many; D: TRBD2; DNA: TGTGCCAGTAGTATCCGACTAGCGGGAGGACCCACAGATACGCAGTATTTT; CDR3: CASSIRLAGGPTDTQYF
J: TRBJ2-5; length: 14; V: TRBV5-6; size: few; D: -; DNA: TGTGCCAGCAGCTGGGAAGGGTCCCAAGAGACCCAGTACTTC; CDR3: CASSWEGSQETQYF
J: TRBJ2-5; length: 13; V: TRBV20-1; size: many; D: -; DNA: TGCAGTGCTCATGGACGGCCTCAAGAGACCCAGTACTTC; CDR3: CSAHGRPQETQYF
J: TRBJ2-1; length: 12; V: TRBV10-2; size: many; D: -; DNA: TGCGCCAGCAGCCGGGCCTACAATGAGCAGTTCTTC; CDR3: CASSRAYNEQFF
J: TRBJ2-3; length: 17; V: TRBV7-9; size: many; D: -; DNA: TGTGCCAGCAGCTCCGGTGGTGTGTCGGGGCCCACAGATACGCAGTATTTT; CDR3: CASSSGGVSGPTDTQYF
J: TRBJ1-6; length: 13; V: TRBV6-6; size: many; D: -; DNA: TGTGCCAGCAGAAACACAGATAATTCACCCCTCCACTTT; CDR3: CASRNTDNSPLHF
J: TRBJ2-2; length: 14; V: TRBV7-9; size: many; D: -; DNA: TGTGCCAGTTCCCGTGGGTCGAACACCGGGGAGCTGTTTTTT; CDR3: CASSRGSNTGELFF
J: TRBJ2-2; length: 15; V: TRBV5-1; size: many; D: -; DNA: TGCGCCAGCAAAAGGGGCAACTTGCACACCGGGGAGCTGTTTTTT; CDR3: CASKRGNLHTGELFF
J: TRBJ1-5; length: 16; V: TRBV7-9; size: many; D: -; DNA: TGTGCCAGCAGCGGAGGGACGGGATATAGCAATCAGCCCCAGCATTTT; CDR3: CASSGGTGYSNQPQHF
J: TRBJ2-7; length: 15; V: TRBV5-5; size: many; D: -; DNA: TGTGCCAGCACCGTGGGGGTGGAGATTTACTACGAGCAGTACTTC; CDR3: CASTVGVEIYYEQYF
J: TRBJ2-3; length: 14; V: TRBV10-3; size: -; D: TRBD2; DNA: TGTGCCACGAAGAGCGGGGGGGCTGCAGATACGCAGTATTTT; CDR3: CATKSGGAADTQYF
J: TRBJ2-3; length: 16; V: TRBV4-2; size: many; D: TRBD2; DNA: TGTGCCAGCAGCCAGGCCGGACTAGCAGTGATGGATACGCAGTATTTT; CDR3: CASSQAGLAVMDTQYF
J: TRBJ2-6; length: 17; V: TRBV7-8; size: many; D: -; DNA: TGTGCCAGCAGCTTACAGGGGACGGGCTCTGGGGCCAACGTCCTGACTTTC; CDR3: CASSLQGTGSGANVLTF
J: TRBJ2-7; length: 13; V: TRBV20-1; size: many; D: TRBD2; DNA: TGCAGTGCTAGAGTGGGACTAGGCTACGAGCAGTACTTC; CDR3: CSARVGLGYEQYF
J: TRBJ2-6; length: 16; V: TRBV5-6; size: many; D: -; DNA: TGTGCCAGCAGCTTATACCCAACCTCTGGGGCCAACGTCCTGACTTTC; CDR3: CASSLYPTSGANVLTF
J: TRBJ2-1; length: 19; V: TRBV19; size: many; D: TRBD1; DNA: TGTGCCAGTAGTATCAGGGGACAGGCCTATGGATCATCCTACAATGAGCAGTTCTTC; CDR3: CASSIRGQAYGSSYNEQFF
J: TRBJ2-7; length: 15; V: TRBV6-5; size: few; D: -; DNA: TGTGCCAGCAGTTCCCCTGAGGGCCTTCCCTACGAGCAGTACTTC; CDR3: CASSSPEGLPYEQYF
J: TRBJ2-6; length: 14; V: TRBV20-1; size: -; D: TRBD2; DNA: TGCAGTGCTAGGGCTAGCGGGAGGGCCAACGTCCTGACTTTC; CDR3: CSARASGRANVLTF
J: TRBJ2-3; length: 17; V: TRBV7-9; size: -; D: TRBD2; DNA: TGTGCCAGCAGCTTCGGGACAGGACCGGGACTAGCGGAGGGCCACTATTTT; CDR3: CASSFGTGPGLAEGHYF
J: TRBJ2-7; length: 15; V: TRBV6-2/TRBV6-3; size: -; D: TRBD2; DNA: TGTGCCAGCAGATACGGGCTAGCGGGGTCCTACGAGCAGTACTTC; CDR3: CASRYGLAGSYEQYF
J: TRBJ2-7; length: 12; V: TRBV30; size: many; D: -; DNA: TGTGCCTGGAGTGGCAGGGTGTACGAGCAGTACTTC; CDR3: CAWSGRVYEQYF
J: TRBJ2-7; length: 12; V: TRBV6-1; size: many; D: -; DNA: TGTGCCAGCAGTGAATATGGCTACGAGCAGTACTTC; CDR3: CASSEYGYEQYF
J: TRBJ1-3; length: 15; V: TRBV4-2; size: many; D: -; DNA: TGTGCCAGCGCCCCCGGGGGGGGGACCGGAAACACCATATATTTT; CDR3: CASAPGGGTGNTIYF
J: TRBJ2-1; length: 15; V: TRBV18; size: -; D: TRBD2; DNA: TGTGCCAGCTCACCGATAGCGGGCTCCTACAATGAGCAGTTCTTC; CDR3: CASSPIAGSYNEQFF
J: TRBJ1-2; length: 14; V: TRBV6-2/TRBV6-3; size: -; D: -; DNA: TGTGCCAGCAGTTACGGTTCGGGGGTCTATGGCTACACCTTC; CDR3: CASSYGSGVYGYTF
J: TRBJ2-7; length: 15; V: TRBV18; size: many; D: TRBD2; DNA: TGTGCCAGCTCACAAGGGACTAGCTTACCCTACGAGCAGTACTTC; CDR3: CASSQGTSLPYEQYF
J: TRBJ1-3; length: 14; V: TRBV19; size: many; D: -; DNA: TGTGCCAGTACCTCACGGGTCTCTGGAAACACCATATATTTT; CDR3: CASTSRVSGNTIYF
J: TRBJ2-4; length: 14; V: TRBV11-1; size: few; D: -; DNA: TGTGCCAGCAGCTTATCCGGACAGACTAACATTCAGTACTTC; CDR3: CASSLSGQTNIQYF
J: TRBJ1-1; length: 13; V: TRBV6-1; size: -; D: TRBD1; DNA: TGTGCCGGCGGGACAGGCATTCTTACTGAAGCTTTCTTT; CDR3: CAGGTGILTEAFF
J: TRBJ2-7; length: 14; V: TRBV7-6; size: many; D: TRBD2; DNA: TGTGCCAGCAGCAACAGCGGGAGTCTTTACGAGCAGTACTTC; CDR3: CASSNSGSLYEQYF
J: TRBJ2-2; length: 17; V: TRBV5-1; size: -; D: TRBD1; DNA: TGCGCCGGCAGCTTAGCCTTAACAGGGGGCAACACCGGGGAGCTGTTTTTT; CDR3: CAGSLALTGGNTGELFF